This T cell receptor (beta chain) is from a study of Graves' ophthalmopathy and Graves' hyperthyroidism. Study-level findings and limits: The model reached approximately 70% sensitivity and roughly 76% specificity for predicting ophthalmopathy progression. Ophthalmopathy cases were distinguished from stable hyperthyroidism by a 13-signature model, reaching roughly 90% sensitivity and roughly 80% specificity. Also, most clonotypes expanded in the thyroid above 0.001 frequency appeared in blood.

Germline V gene sequence: CDR1 MNHNS, CDR2 SASEGT. The V end was cut by 1 base, the J end by 7 bases, with 8 bases between. The CDR3 covers 14 residues. Other autoimmune diseases, uncontrolled infections, pregnancy or lactation excluded patients from enrollment. Transcripts of RNA were the source for amplifying TCR beta CDR3 regions. In the first round, RT-PCR was carried out with HTBI primers, and a multiplex PCR formed the second round. TCRdb itself ran the multiplex PCR reads through MiXCR, one entry per CDR3 protein. The sample lists under 200,000 distinct CDR3 sequences, 30% to 45% occurring once. A remark on this clonotype: Its specificity is not known.

The sample consisted of peripheral blood. The TCR was taken from a woman in her 40s with Graves' ophthalmopathy. The rearrangement joins TRBV6-1 to TRBJ1-6; unclear D gene. CDR3: CASSEGSSNSPLHF. The DNA of the CDR3 is TGTGCCAGCAGTGAAGGCAGTTCAAATTCACCCCTCCACTTT.